A selection of T cell receptor beta chains follows, all from one sample in a study of graft-versus-host responses after intestinal transplantation. Their cognate antigens are unknown. The repertoire was sequenced with immunoSEQ multiplex PCR; TCRdb's copy has only in-frame clones and lacks some. The sample lists 96,000 or so clones; 90% to 95% were seen once. This specimen was unstimulated CD4+ T cells sorted from spleen or lymph node cells, taken before intestinal transplant. The receptors derive from a human donor who received an intestinal transplant. The CDR3 runs from the conserved cysteine through the conserved F or W. Each record gives: J gene, clone size, D gene, V gene, CDR3 length, CDR3 protein, CDR3 DNA. The D gene is left open where the match is weak. Size is omitted from some rows. Given values are once, few, many or a class for expanded clones.

>TRBJ1-5|NA|TRBD1|TRBV19|18
CASSPDGILRGSNQPQHF
TGTGCCAGTAGTCCCGACGGGATACTCAGGGGGAGCAATCAGCCCCAGCATTTT
>TRBJ2-1|NA|TRBD1|TRBV5-1|15
CASSYGDRTGNEQFF
TGCGCCAGCAGCTACGGGGACAGGACAGGAAATGAGCAGTTCTTC
>TRBJ1-6|NA|TRBD1|TRBV5-1|14
CASSVGTGSPPLHF
TGCGCCAGCAGCGTGGGGACAGGGAGTCCACCCCTCCACTTT
>TRBJ2-7|NA|NA|TRBV21-1|16
CASRSKVDRGGYEQYF
TGTGCCAGCAGATCAAAGGTCGACAGGGGCGGGTACGAGCAGTACTTC
>TRBJ2-7|NA|TRBD2|TRBV10-3|15
CAISEGLASSYEQYF
TGTGCCATCAGTGAGGGACTAGCGAGTTCCTACGAGCAGTACTTC
>TRBJ2-5|NA|NA|TRBV29-1|13
CSVGPRVGETQYF
TGCAGCGTTGGCCCCCGGGTTGGGGAGACCCAGTACTTC
>TRBJ1-2|NA|TRBD1|TRBV18|13
CASSRDRDYGYTF
TGTGCCAGCTCACGGGACAGAGACTATGGCTACACCTTC
>TRBJ1-2|NA|NA|TRBV27|15
CASSFLHGANYGYTF
TGTGCCAGCAGTTTCCTTCATGGAGCTAACTATGGCTACACCTTC
>TRBJ1-1|few|NA|TRBV6-5|12
CASSEQGTEAFF
TGTGCCAGCAGCGAACAGGGAACTGAAGCTTTCTTT
>TRBJ1-6|NA|NA|TRBV11-3|15
CASRREQGFHSPLHF
TGTGCCAGCAGACGAGAACAGGGCTTCCATTCACCCCTCCACTTT
>TRBJ1-2|NA|TRBD1|TRBV25-1|14
CASSDRDRVDGYTF
TGTGCCAGCAGTGATCGGGACAGGGTAGATGGCTACACCTTC
>TRBJ1-1|NA|NA|TRBV6-5|13
CASSYSRETEAFF
TGTGCCAGCAGTTATAGCAGGGAAACTGAAGCTTTCTTT
>TRBJ1-3|NA|TRBD1|TRBV19|17
CASTRRGQGLSGNTIYF
TGTGCCAGTACCCGGCGGGGACAGGGCCTCTCTGGAAACACCATATATTTT
>TRBJ2-2|NA|NA|TRBV5-6|13
CASSFKNTGELFF
TGTGCCAGCAGCTTCAAGAACACCGGGGAGCTGTTTTTT
>TRBJ2-3|NA|TRBD2|TRBV9|17
CASSVGLAGGSTDTQYF
TGTGCCAGCAGCGTAGGACTAGCGGGAGGCAGCACAGATACGCAGTATTTT
>TRBJ1-2|NA|TRBD1|TRBV28|14
CAIPTGTGGDGYTF
TGTGCCATCCCGACCGGGACAGGGGGGGATGGCTACACCTTC
>TRBJ2-1|NA|TRBD2|TRBV5-6|14
CASSSGLADNEQFF
TGTGCCAGCAGCTCGGGACTAGCGGACAATGAGCAGTTCTTC
>TRBJ1-4|NA|TRBD1|TRBV6-1|15
CASSLNRGRGEKLFF
TGTGCCAGCAGTCTCAACAGGGGGCGCGGTGAAAAACTGTTTTTT
>TRBJ2-1|NA|TRBD2|TRBV30|17
CAWSSSGGGRFYNEQFF
TGTGCCTGGAGCTCATCCGGGGGAGGGCGATTTTACAATGAGCAGTTCTTC
>TRBJ2-7|NA|NA|TRBV5-6|17
CASSLALTLDLRGEQYF
TGTGCCAGCAGCTTGGCCTTAACACTGGATCTACGGGGCGAGCAGTACTTC
>TRBJ2-3|NA|NA|TRBV18|14
CASSPLSRDNTQYF
TGTGCCAGCTCACCACTGTCGCGGGATAATACGCAGTATTTT
>TRBJ2-7|NA|NA|TRBV7-2|13
CASSSTSSGEQYF
TGTGCCAGCAGCTCAACATCTTCGGGGGAGCAGTACTTC
>TRBJ2-1|NA|TRBD2|TRBV7-2|19
CASSSETSGRRGAYNEQFF
TGTGCCAGCAGCTCAGAGACTAGCGGGAGGAGGGGAGCCTACAATGAGCAGTTCTTC
>TRBJ1-5|NA|NA|TRBV2|13
CASSAGRDRPQHF
TGTGCCAGCAGTGCAGGGAGGGATCGGCCCCAGCATTTT
>TRBJ2-1|NA|TRBD2|TRBV7-6|18
CASSLSLPSGGDYNEQFF
TGTGCCAGCAGCTTAAGCCTCCCGAGCGGGGGGGACTACAATGAGCAGTTCTTC
>TRBJ2-5|NA|NA|TRBV2|13
CASLTGSQETQYF
TGTGCCAGCCTCACAGGGTCCCAAGAGACCCAGTACTTC
>TRBJ1-4|once|NA|TRBV5-1|15
CASSPGGGGGEKLFF
TGCGCCAGCAGCCCTGGAGGAGGCGGGGGTGAAAAACTGTTTTTT
>TRBJ2-7|NA|NA|TRBV11-2|15
CASSLGTHEAYEQYF
TGTGCCAGCAGCTTAGGAACGCACGAGGCCTACGAGCAGTACTTC